The rows below give T cell receptor beta chains drawn from one sample of a study of PD-1 blockade in classical Hodgkin lymphoma. This table comes from immunoSEQ multiplex PCR, and its TCRdb copy is limited to in-frame clones, with some not included. Of some 96,000 clones listed, roughly 84% are singletons. Sequencing used peripheral blood mononuclear cells (PBMCs), obtained at baseline. These receptors originate from a human donor with classical Hodgkin lymphoma. The CDR3 runs from the conserved cysteine through the conserved F or W. Fields, in order: CDR3 protein, CDR3 DNA, clone size, V gene, J gene, D gene. The D gene is left open where the match is weak. A clone size is listed for some rows: how often the clone was seen (once, few, many), or a class if it is expanded.

CDR3aa: CASSPNQGGNTEAFF
CDR3nt: TGTGCCAGCAGTCCTAACCAGGGGGGGAACACTGAAGCTTTCTTT
abundance: few
v_gene: TRBV28
j_gene: TRBJ1-1
d_gene: TRBD1

CDR3aa: CASSRGPPGTSALNEQFF
CDR3nt: TGCGCCAGCAGCCGCGGACCTCCCGGGACTAGCGCATTAAATGAGCAGTTCTTC
abundance: .
v_gene: TRBV4-1
j_gene: TRBJ2-1
d_gene: TRBD2

CDR3aa: CASSLMGSNQPQHF
CDR3nt: TGTGCCAGCAGCTTAATGGGTAGCAATCAGCCCCAGCATTTT
abundance: .
v_gene: TRBV5-4
j_gene: TRBJ1-5
d_gene: .

CDR3aa: CASSQTAGGTGELFF
CDR3nt: TGTGCCAGCAGCCAAACTGCGGGAGGTACCGGGGAGCTGTTTTTT
abundance: .
v_gene: TRBV9
j_gene: TRBJ2-2
d_gene: TRBD2

CDR3aa: CASSHRDRGWGTQYF
CDR3nt: TGTGCCAGCAGCCACCGGGACAGGGGTTGGGGTACGCAGTATTTT
abundance: .
v_gene: TRBV7-6
j_gene: TRBJ2-3
d_gene: TRBD1

CDR3aa: CASSLGGRRGDTQYF
CDR3nt: TGCGCCAGCAGCTTAGGAGGGCGAAGGGGAGATACGCAGTATTTT
abundance: .
v_gene: TRBV5-1
j_gene: TRBJ2-3
d_gene: .

CDR3aa: CASSQDGSYNEQFF
CDR3nt: TGTGCCAGCAGCCAAGATGGGTCCTACAATGAGCAGTTCTTC
abundance: .
v_gene: TRBV4-2
j_gene: TRBJ2-1
d_gene: .

CDR3aa: CASSTGQGRNYGYTF
CDR3nt: TGTGCCAGCAGCACGGGACAGGGGAGGAACTATGGCTACACCTTC
abundance: many
v_gene: TRBV5-5
j_gene: TRBJ1-2
d_gene: TRBD1

CDR3aa: CATSRGDSLLGTQYF
CDR3nt: TGTGCCACCAGCAGAGGGGACAGTCTACTAGGGACCCAGTACTTC
abundance: .
v_gene: TRBV15
j_gene: TRBJ2-5
d_gene: TRBD1

CDR3aa: CASSEGDSPLYEQFF
CDR3nt: TGTGCCAGCAGTGAAGGGGACAGCCCCCTCTATGAGCAGTTCTTC
abundance: .
v_gene: TRBV6-1
j_gene: TRBJ2-1
d_gene: TRBD1

CDR3aa: CSVGGGTNSAKNIQYF
CDR3nt: TGCAGCGTTGGGGGGGGCACTAACTCGGCCAAAAACATTCAGTACTTC
abundance: .
v_gene: TRBV29-1
j_gene: TRBJ2-4
d_gene: .

CDR3aa: CASSARGGEAFF
CDR3nt: TGTGCCAGCAGCGCCCGGGGCGGTGAAGCTTTCTTT
abundance: few
v_gene: TRBV13
j_gene: TRBJ1-1
d_gene: .

CDR3aa: CASSETSGSIIYEQYF
CDR3nt: TGCGCCAGCAGCGAAACTAGCGGGAGCATCATCTACGAGCAGTACTTC
abundance: .
v_gene: TRBV5-1
j_gene: TRBJ2-7
d_gene: TRBD2

CDR3aa: CASSIGTRDRGRTYGYTF
CDR3nt: TGTGCCAGTAGTATAGGGACCCGGGACAGGGGGCGAACCTATGGCTACACCTTC
abundance: .
v_gene: TRBV19
j_gene: TRBJ1-2
d_gene: TRBD1

CDR3aa: CASSLRETTDTQYF
CDR3nt: TGTGCCAGCAGCTTGCGGGAGACCACAGATACGCAGTATTTT
abundance: .
v_gene: TRBV7-2
j_gene: TRBJ2-3
d_gene: TRBD2

CDR3aa: CASSYPTGGVREKLFF
CDR3nt: TGTGCCAGCAGTTACCCTACAGGGGGCGTACGGGAAAAACTGTTTTTT
abundance: once
v_gene: TRBV6-6
j_gene: TRBJ1-4
d_gene: TRBD1

CDR3aa: CASSMASPGSTYGYTF
CDR3nt: TGTGCCAGTAGTATGGCGTCCCCAGGAAGTACTTATGGCTACACCTTC
abundance: .
v_gene: TRBV19
j_gene: TRBJ1-2
d_gene: .

CDR3aa: CAISEFGDQETQYF
CDR3nt: TGTGCCATCAGTGAGTTCGGAGACCAAGAGACCCAGTACTTC
abundance: .
v_gene: TRBV10-3
j_gene: TRBJ2-5
d_gene: .

CDR3aa: CASSPTSYNEQFF
CDR3nt: TGTGCCAGCAGCCCGACTTCCTACAATGAGCAGTTCTTC
abundance: .
v_gene: TRBV9
j_gene: TRBJ2-1
d_gene: .

CDR3aa: CASSLAGFGNEKLFF
CDR3nt: TGTGCCAGCAGCTTAGCAGGGTTTGGTAATGAAAAACTGTTTTTT
abundance: .
v_gene: TRBV7-6
j_gene: TRBJ1-4
d_gene: .

CDR3aa: CAWRHGQGARFF
CDR3nt: TGTGCCTGGAGACATGGACAGGGGGCTCGGTTCTTC
abundance: .
v_gene: TRBV30
j_gene: TRBJ2-1
d_gene: TRBD1

CDR3aa: CASSPVFPGRRARNTEAFF
CDR3nt: TGTGCCAGTAGCCCGGTGTTTCCGGGCCGCAGGGCGCGGAACACTGAAGCTTTCTTT
abundance: .
v_gene: TRBV19
j_gene: TRBJ1-1
d_gene: .

CDR3aa: CASSEDNPLQPQHF
CDR3nt: TGTGCCAGCAGTGAAGATAATCCCCTACAGCCCCAGCATTTT
abundance: .
v_gene: TRBV6-1
j_gene: TRBJ1-5
d_gene: .

CDR3aa: CASSSTGGQGYTF
CDR3nt: TGTGCCAGCAGCTCTACAGGGGGCCAGGGCTACACCTTC
abundance: .
v_gene: TRBV7-9
j_gene: TRBJ1-2
d_gene: TRBD1

CDR3aa: CASIQPGLASYEQYF
CDR3nt: TGTGCCAGCATCCAACCGGGACTAGCCTCCTACGAGCAGTACTTC
abundance: .
v_gene: TRBV2
j_gene: TRBJ2-7
d_gene: TRBD2

CDR3aa: CASSNGQGQRETQYF
CDR3nt: TGTGCCAGCAGCAACGGACAGGGCCAGAGGGAGACCCAGTACTTC
abundance: .
v_gene: TRBV5-4
j_gene: TRBJ2-5
d_gene: TRBD1

CDR3aa: CASSGTSVGELFF
CDR3nt: TGTGCCAGCAGCGGGACTAGCGTGGGGGAGCTGTTTTTT
abundance: .
v_gene: TRBV25-1
j_gene: TRBJ2-2
d_gene: TRBD2

CDR3aa: CASSLWTGGRTEAFF
CDR3nt: TGTGCCAGCAGTCTCTGGACAGGGGGGAGAACTGAAGCTTTCTTT
abundance: .
v_gene: TRBV28
j_gene: TRBJ1-1
d_gene: TRBD1

CDR3aa: CASSQEWGRNEKLFF
CDR3nt: TGTGCCAGCAGCCAAGAGTGGGGCCGGAATGAAAAACTGTTTTTT
abundance: .
v_gene: TRBV4-2
j_gene: TRBJ1-4
d_gene: .

CDR3aa: CASSQDLPSGTYEQYF
CDR3nt: TGCGCCAGCAGCCAAGATCTTCCTAGCGGGACCTACGAGCAGTACTTC
abundance: .
v_gene: TRBV4-3
j_gene: TRBJ2-7
d_gene: TRBD2

CDR3aa: CSVEGVGGPPTDTQYF
CDR3nt: TGCAGCGTTGAAGGGGTGGGAGGCCCCCCCACAGATACGCAGTATTTT
abundance: .
v_gene: TRBV29-1
j_gene: TRBJ2-3
d_gene: .

CDR3aa: CASSQDPSGSVIDTQYF
CDR3nt: TGTGCCAGCAGCCAAGATCCTAGCGGTTCAGTGATAGATACGCAGTATTTT
abundance: .
v_gene: TRBV4-2
j_gene: TRBJ2-3
d_gene: TRBD2

CDR3aa: CAISIKGSGTGELFF
CDR3nt: TGTGCCATCAGCATCAAGGGGTCAGGCACCGGGGAGCTGTTTTTT
abundance: .
v_gene: TRBV10-3
j_gene: TRBJ2-2
d_gene: .

CDR3aa: CASQDSRRIYNEQFF
CDR3nt: TGTGCCAGTCAGGACAGCCGACGAATATACAATGAGCAGTTCTTC
abundance: .
v_gene: TRBV25-1
j_gene: TRBJ2-1
d_gene: .

CDR3aa: CASSPGLVPGGTGELFF
CDR3nt: TGTGCCAGCAGCCCGGGACTAGTCCCTGGGGGCACCGGGGAGCTGTTTTTT
abundance: .
v_gene: TRBV11-2
j_gene: TRBJ2-2
d_gene: TRBD2

CDR3aa: CASSSPRLPQETQYF
CDR3nt: TGTGCCAGCAGCTCCCCGAGACTTCCTCAAGAGACCCAGTACTTC
abundance: .
v_gene: TRBV7-9
j_gene: TRBJ2-5
d_gene: .

CDR3aa: CASSFFTGMQETQYF
CDR3nt: TGCGCCAGCAGCTTCTTTACAGGGATGCAAGAGACCCAGTACTTC
abundance: .
v_gene: TRBV5-1
j_gene: TRBJ2-5
d_gene: .

CDR3aa: CASRGVAGASAKNIQYF
CDR3nt: TGTGCCAGCAGAGGGGTAGCGGGAGCCTCGGCCAAAAACATTCAGTACTTC
abundance: .
v_gene: TRBV28
j_gene: TRBJ2-4
d_gene: TRBD2

CDR3aa: CASSPGPANTEAFF
CDR3nt: TGCGCCAGCAGCCCGGGACCCGCCAACACTGAAGCTTTCTTT
abundance: .
v_gene: TRBV5-1
j_gene: TRBJ1-1
d_gene: .

CDR3aa: CSVLGQVNTEAFF
CDR3nt: TGCAGCGTTTTGGGACAGGTGAACACTGAAGCTTTCTTT
abundance: .
v_gene: TRBV29-1
j_gene: TRBJ1-1
d_gene: TRBD1

CDR3aa: CAWREQGGTEAFF
CDR3nt: TGTGCCTGGAGGGAACAGGGAGGCACTGAAGCTTTCTTT
abundance: .
v_gene: TRBV30
j_gene: TRBJ1-1
d_gene: .

CDR3aa: CASRGTVQRYTF
CDR3nt: TGTGCCAGCAGGGGGACAGTGCAGCGCTACACCTTC
abundance: few
v_gene: TRBV6-5
j_gene: TRBJ1-2
d_gene: TRBD1

CDR3aa: CASSVIARSYNEQFF
CDR3nt: TGTGCCAGCAGCGTAATAGCACGTTCCTACAATGAGCAGTTCTTC
abundance: .
v_gene: TRBV9
j_gene: TRBJ2-1
d_gene: .

CDR3aa: CASSLKAGGPSSSYNEQFF
CDR3nt: TGTGCCAGCAGCTTAAAGGCGGGGGGACCTTCGTCCTCCTACAATGAGCAGTTCTTC
abundance: .
v_gene: TRBV11-1
j_gene: TRBJ2-1
d_gene: TRBD2

CDR3aa: CASSPQGDRETQYF
CDR3nt: TGTGCCAGCAGTCCCCAGGGGGACAGAGAGACCCAGTACTTC
abundance: .
v_gene: TRBV27
j_gene: TRBJ2-5
d_gene: TRBD1

CDR3aa: CAILNQGLAGESSYNEQFF
CDR3nt: TGTGCCATCCTCAACCAGGGCCTAGCGGGAGAGAGCTCCTACAATGAGCAGTTCTTC
abundance: .
v_gene: TRBV28
j_gene: TRBJ2-1
d_gene: TRBD2

CDR3aa: CASSFGTGVNGYTF
CDR3nt: TGTGCCAGCAGCTTCGGGACAGGGGTGAATGGCTACACCTTC
abundance: .
v_gene: TRBV5-5
j_gene: TRBJ1-2
d_gene: TRBD1

CDR3aa: CASSPDPLANYGYTF
CDR3nt: TGTGCCAGCAGTCCGGACCCTTTAGCTAACTATGGCTACACCTTC
abundance: .
v_gene: TRBV5-6
j_gene: TRBJ1-2
d_gene: .

CDR3aa: CASSSTLLDRGLRETQYF
CDR3nt: TGTGCCAGCAGCTCAACCCTATTGGACAGGGGGCTCAGGGAGACCCAGTACTTC
abundance: .
v_gene: TRBV13
j_gene: TRBJ2-5
d_gene: TRBD1

CDR3aa: CASSPEGQGFPYEQYF
CDR3nt: TGTGCCAGCAGTCCCGAGGGACAGGGTTTCCCCTACGAGCAGTACTTC
abundance: many
v_gene: TRBV6-7
j_gene: TRBJ2-7
d_gene: TRBD1

CDR3aa: CSAGRSQFF
CDR3nt: TGCAGTGCTGGCCGGAGCCAGTTCTTC
abundance: .
v_gene: TRBV20-1
j_gene: TRBJ2-1
d_gene: .

CDR3aa: CASSLTGGEETQYF
CDR3nt: TGTGCCAGCAGCTTGACCGGGGGGGAGGAGACCCAGTACTTC
abundance: few
v_gene: TRBV7-2
j_gene: TRBJ2-5
d_gene: TRBD2

CDR3aa: CASSAQPPGTGNTQETQYF
CDR3nt: TGTGCCAGCAGTGCCCAACCCCCTGGGACAGGGAACACTCAAGAGACCCAGTACTTC
abundance: .
v_gene: TRBV7-3
j_gene: TRBJ2-5
d_gene: TRBD1

CDR3aa: CASTLYGGGSEETQYF
CDR3nt: TGTGCCAGCACCCTGTATGGGGGAGGGAGCGAGGAGACCCAGTACTTC
abundance: few
v_gene: TRBV7-9
j_gene: TRBJ2-5
d_gene: TRBD2